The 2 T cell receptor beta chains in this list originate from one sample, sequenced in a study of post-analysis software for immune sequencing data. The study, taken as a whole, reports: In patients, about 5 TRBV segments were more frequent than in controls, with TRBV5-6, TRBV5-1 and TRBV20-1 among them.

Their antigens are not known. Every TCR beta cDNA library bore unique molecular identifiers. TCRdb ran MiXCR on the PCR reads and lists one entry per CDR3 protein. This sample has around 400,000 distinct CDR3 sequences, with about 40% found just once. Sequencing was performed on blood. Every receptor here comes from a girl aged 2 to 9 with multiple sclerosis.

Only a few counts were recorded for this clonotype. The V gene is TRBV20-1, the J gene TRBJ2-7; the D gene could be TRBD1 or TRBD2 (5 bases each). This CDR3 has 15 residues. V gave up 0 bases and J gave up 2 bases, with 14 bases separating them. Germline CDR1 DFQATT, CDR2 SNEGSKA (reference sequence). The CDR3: CSARDLGRATYEQYF. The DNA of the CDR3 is TGCAGTGCTAGAGACCTGGGGCGGGCTACCTACGAGCAGTACTTC.

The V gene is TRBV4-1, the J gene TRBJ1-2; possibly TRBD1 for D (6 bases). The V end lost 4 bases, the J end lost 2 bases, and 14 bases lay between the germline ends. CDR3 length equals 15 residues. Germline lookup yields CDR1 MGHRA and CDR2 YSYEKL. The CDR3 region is CASSPMSRGNYGYTF. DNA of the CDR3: TGCGCCAGCAGCCCTATGAGCAGGGGCAACTATGGCTACACCTTC.